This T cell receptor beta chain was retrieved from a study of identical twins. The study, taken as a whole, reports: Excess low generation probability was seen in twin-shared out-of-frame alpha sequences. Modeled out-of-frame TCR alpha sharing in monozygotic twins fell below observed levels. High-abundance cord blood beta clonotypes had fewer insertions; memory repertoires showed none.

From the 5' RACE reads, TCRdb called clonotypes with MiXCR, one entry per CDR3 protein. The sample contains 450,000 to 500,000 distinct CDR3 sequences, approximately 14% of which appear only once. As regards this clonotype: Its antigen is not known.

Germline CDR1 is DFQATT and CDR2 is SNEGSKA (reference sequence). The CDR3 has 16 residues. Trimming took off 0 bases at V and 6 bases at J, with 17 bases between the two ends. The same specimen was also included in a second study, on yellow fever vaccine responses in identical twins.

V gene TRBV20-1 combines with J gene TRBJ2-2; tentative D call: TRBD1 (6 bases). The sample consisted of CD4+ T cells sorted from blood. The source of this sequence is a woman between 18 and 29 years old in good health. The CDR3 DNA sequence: TGCAGTGCTAGAGAGGGACGTACCCAGGGGTCCGGGGAGCTGTTTTTT. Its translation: CSAREGRTQGSGELFF.